The rows below give T cell receptor beta chains drawn from one sample of a study of blood T cells in healthy people across ages. MiXCR, applied by TCRdb to the 5' RACE reads, yields one record per CDR3 protein. The sample includes fewer than 2,000,000 distinct CDR3 sequences, roughly a third of them seen just once. The sample comprised blood. These receptors came from a woman in her 30s in good health. Both conserved end residues are part of each CDR3. A D gene is named only where the DNA matches it firmly. A clone size is listed for some rows: how often the clone was seen (once, few, many), or a class if it is expanded.

d_gene: -
j_gene: TRBJ2-7
v_gene: TRBV3-1
abundance: -
CDR3aa: CASSQDTSKPYEQYF
CDR3nt: TGTGCCAGCAGCCAAGACACCTCTAAGCCCTACGAGCAGTACTTC

d_gene: TRBD2
j_gene: TRBJ2-7
v_gene: TRBV5-1
abundance: -
CDR3aa: CASSPGGLAGAGEQYF
CDR3nt: TGCGCCAGCAGTCCAGGCGGACTAGCGGGAGCCGGCGAGCAGTACTTC

d_gene: -
j_gene: TRBJ2-1
v_gene: TRBV20-1
abundance: -
CDR3aa: CSTSGASGPNEQFF
CDR3nt: TGCAGTACATCGGGGGCTAGCGGTCCAAATGAGCAGTTCTTC

d_gene: -
j_gene: TRBJ1-1
v_gene: TRBV9
abundance: many
CDR3aa: CASSVGPQNTEAFF
CDR3nt: TGTGCCAGCAGCGTAGGTCCGCAAAACACTGAAGCTTTCTTT

d_gene: TRBD1
j_gene: TRBJ1-1
v_gene: TRBV4-1
abundance: -
CDR3aa: CASSPGTGDLTEAFF
CDR3nt: TGCGCCAGCAGCCCCGGGACAGGGGACCTCACTGAAGCTTTCTTT

d_gene: -
j_gene: TRBJ2-1
v_gene: TRBV7-9
abundance: -
CDR3aa: CASSLVSGGVYNEQFF
CDR3nt: TGTGCCAGCAGCTTAGTTAGCGGAGGGGTCTACAATGAGCAGTTCTTC

d_gene: -
j_gene: TRBJ1-2
v_gene: TRBV5-6
abundance: -
CDR3aa: CASSSRDTSSGGYTF
CDR3nt: TGTGCCAGCAGCTCCCGGGACACCTCCTCGGGAGGCTACACCTTC

d_gene: -
j_gene: TRBJ2-1
v_gene: TRBV29-1
abundance: many
CDR3aa: CSVDAPEGRENEQFF
CDR3nt: TGCAGCGTTGACGCCCCTGAAGGCCGTGAAAATGAGCAGTTCTTC

d_gene: -
j_gene: TRBJ2-3
v_gene: TRBV6-2/TRBV6-3
abundance: many
CDR3aa: CASSYGRDTQYF
CDR3nt: TGTGCCAGCAGTTACGGCCGAGATACGCAGTATTTT

d_gene: -
j_gene: TRBJ1-1
v_gene: TRBV4-1
abundance: many
CDR3aa: CASSQSTEAFF
CDR3nt: TGCGCCAGCAGCCAGAGCACTGAAGCTTTCTTT

d_gene: -
j_gene: TRBJ1-1
v_gene: TRBV5-1
abundance: -
CDR3aa: CASSFWGSTEAFF
CDR3nt: TGCGCCAGCAGCTTCTGGGGGAGCACTGAAGCTTTCTTT

d_gene: -
j_gene: TRBJ2-5
v_gene: TRBV6-2/TRBV6-3
abundance: few
CDR3aa: CASSFLRLETQYF
CDR3nt: TGTGCCAGCAGTTTCCTTCGCTTAGAGACCCAGTACTTC

d_gene: -
j_gene: TRBJ2-1
v_gene: TRBV5-6
abundance: -
CDR3aa: CASSWLTGHGEQFF
CDR3nt: TGTGCCAGCAGCTGGCTTACAGGGCATGGTGAGCAGTTCTTC

d_gene: TRBD2
j_gene: TRBJ2-1
v_gene: TRBV7-2
abundance: few
CDR3aa: CASAAASGEYNEQFF
CDR3nt: TGTGCCAGCGCGGCAGCTAGCGGGGAGTACAATGAGCAGTTCTTC

d_gene: TRBD1
j_gene: TRBJ2-1
v_gene: TRBV9
abundance: few
CDR3aa: CASRRAGGSYNEQFF
CDR3nt: TGTGCCAGCAGGAGGGCAGGGGGTTCCTACAATGAGCAGTTCTTC

d_gene: -
j_gene: TRBJ1-1
v_gene: TRBV6-2/TRBV6-3
abundance: -
CDR3aa: CASSFPLRAGNTEAFF
CDR3nt: TGTGCCAGCAGTTTCCCCCTCAGGGCCGGGAACACTGAAGCTTTCTTT

d_gene: TRBD1
j_gene: TRBJ1-5
v_gene: TRBV7-9
abundance: -
CDR3aa: CASSYGTDSNQPQHF
CDR3nt: TGTGCCAGCAGTTACGGGACAGATAGCAATCAGCCCCAGCATTTT

d_gene: -
j_gene: TRBJ2-7
v_gene: TRBV7-9
abundance: -
CDR3aa: CASSPQAARDIGYEQYF
CDR3nt: TGTGCCAGCAGCCCCCAGGCCGCCAGGGACATTGGGTACGAGCAGTACTTC

d_gene: -
j_gene: TRBJ2-7
v_gene: TRBV3-1
abundance: few
CDR3aa: CASSRGTHNYEQYF
CDR3nt: TGTGCCAGCTCTAGGGGGACACACAACTACGAGCAGTACTTC

d_gene: -
j_gene: TRBJ1-1
v_gene: TRBV6-6
abundance: once
CDR3aa: CASSYSPGGWDTEAFF
CDR3nt: TGTGCCAGCAGTTACTCCCCCGGGGGGTGGGACACTGAAGCTTTCTTT

d_gene: TRBD2
j_gene: TRBJ2-1
v_gene: TRBV12-5
abundance: few
CDR3aa: CASTPSFEGGEQFF
CDR3nt: TGTGCTAGTACCCCAAGCTTCGAGGGAGGGGAGCAGTTCTTC

d_gene: TRBD2
j_gene: TRBJ2-7
v_gene: TRBV11-1
abundance: -
CDR3aa: CASSLPSGGFGEQYF
CDR3nt: TGTGCCAGCAGCTTACCTAGCGGGGGGTTTGGCGAGCAGTACTTC

d_gene: -
j_gene: TRBJ1-4
v_gene: TRBV5-1
abundance: -
CDR3aa: CASSFGPPEATNEKLFF
CDR3nt: TGCGCCAGCAGCTTTGGTCCTCCAGAAGCAACTAATGAAAAACTGTTTTTT

d_gene: TRBD2
j_gene: TRBJ2-1
v_gene: TRBV29-1
abundance: many
CDR3aa: CSVGVGLAYEQFF
CDR3nt: TGCAGCGTTGGAGTGGGACTAGCCTATGAGCAGTTCTTC

d_gene: -
j_gene: TRBJ2-7
v_gene: TRBV9
abundance: many
CDR3aa: CASSVSEGYEQYF
CDR3nt: TGTGCCAGCAGCGTAAGTGAGGGCTACGAGCAGTACTTC

d_gene: TRBD2
j_gene: TRBJ2-1
v_gene: TRBV10-3
abundance: few
CDR3aa: CAISESTGSGGKNEQFF
CDR3nt: TGTGCCATCAGTGAGTCGACGGGTAGCGGGGGGAAAAATGAGCAGTTCTTC

d_gene: -
j_gene: TRBJ2-1
v_gene: TRBV30
abundance: few
CDR3aa: CAWSVVEQFF
CDR3nt: TGTGCCTGGAGTGTCGTAGAGCAGTTCTTC

d_gene: -
j_gene: TRBJ2-5
v_gene: TRBV20-1
abundance: many
CDR3aa: CSASRLTGTQYF
CDR3nt: TGCAGTGCTAGTCGCCTCACTGGGACCCAGTACTTC

d_gene: -
j_gene: TRBJ2-7
v_gene: TRBV11-2
abundance: -
CDR3aa: CASSFANSYEQYF
CDR3nt: TGTGCCAGCAGTTTCGCGAACTCCTACGAGCAGTACTTC

d_gene: TRBD2
j_gene: TRBJ2-1
v_gene: TRBV4-1
abundance: many
CDR3aa: CASSQIAGLYNEQFF
CDR3nt: TGCGCCAGCAGCCAAATAGCGGGACTCTACAATGAGCAGTTCTTC

d_gene: -
j_gene: TRBJ2-7
v_gene: TRBV20-1
abundance: few
CDR3aa: CSARGQLEQYF
CDR3nt: TGTAGTGCTAGAGGTCAACTCGAGCAGTACTTC

d_gene: TRBD1
j_gene: TRBJ1-5
v_gene: TRBV30
abundance: -
CDR3aa: CAWSAGQGGNQPQHF
CDR3nt: TGTGCCTGGAGTGCCGGACAGGGTGGCAATCAGCCCCAGCATTTT

d_gene: TRBD1
j_gene: TRBJ2-7
v_gene: TRBV28
abundance: -
CDR3aa: CASRSPGVAGGYEQYF
CDR3nt: TGTGCCAGCAGATCCCCCGGAGTGGCAGGGGGCTACGAGCAGTACTTC

d_gene: -
j_gene: TRBJ2-1
v_gene: TRBV11-2
abundance: many
CDR3aa: CASSWGSSYNEQFF
CDR3nt: TGTGCCAGCAGTTGGGGTAGCTCCTACAATGAGCAGTTCTTC

d_gene: -
j_gene: TRBJ2-3
v_gene: TRBV5-1
abundance: -
CDR3aa: CASSSGPVVTDTQYF
CDR3nt: TGCGCCAGCAGCTCCGGCCCCGTGGTGACAGATACGCAGTATTTT

d_gene: -
j_gene: TRBJ2-7
v_gene: TRBV28
abundance: many
CDR3aa: CASSLAGNTYEQYF
CDR3nt: TGTGCCAGCAGTTTGGCGGGAAACACCTACGAGCAGTACTTC

d_gene: -
j_gene: TRBJ1-6
v_gene: TRBV7-6
abundance: few
CDR3aa: CASSLESAGPSYNSPLHF
CDR3nt: TGTGCCAGCAGCTTAGAAAGTGCGGGACCATCCTATAATTCACCCCTCCACTTT

d_gene: -
j_gene: TRBJ2-1
v_gene: TRBV6-2/TRBV6-3
abundance: few
CDR3aa: CASSYSQGWNTNEQFF
CDR3nt: TGTGCCAGCAGTTACTCTCAGGGATGGAATACCAATGAGCAGTTCTTC

d_gene: TRBD2
j_gene: TRBJ2-5
v_gene: TRBV7-2
abundance: few
CDR3aa: CASSLASSGGWETQYF
CDR3nt: TGTGCCAGCAGCTTAGCATCTAGCGGGGGGTGGGAGACCCAGTACTTC

d_gene: -
j_gene: TRBJ1-6
v_gene: TRBV3-1
abundance: -
CDR3aa: CASSQEGAYNSPLHF
CDR3nt: TGTGCCAGCAGCCAAGAGGGGGCCTATAATTCACCCCTCCACTTT

d_gene: -
j_gene: TRBJ2-7
v_gene: TRBV4-2
abundance: few
CDR3aa: CASSQASGQGPYEQYF
CDR3nt: TGTGCCAGCAGCCAAGCGTCGGGCCAGGGACCCTACGAGCAGTACTTC

d_gene: TRBD2
j_gene: TRBJ2-5
v_gene: TRBV3-1
abundance: -
CDR3aa: CASSRGGGAETQYF
CDR3nt: TGTGCCAGCAGCCGAGGCGGGGGGGCCGAGACCCAGTACTTC

d_gene: -
j_gene: TRBJ1-2
v_gene: TRBV10-3
abundance: -
CDR3aa: CAINIGGVGSLYGYTF
CDR3nt: TGTGCCATCAACATAGGTGGGGTCGGGTCGTTGTATGGCTACACCTTC

d_gene: -
j_gene: TRBJ2-1
v_gene: TRBV7-8
abundance: -
CDR3aa: CAGSHGHHEQFF
CDR3nt: TGTGCCGGCAGCCATGGACATCATGAGCAGTTCTTC

d_gene: TRBD2
j_gene: TRBJ2-3
v_gene: TRBV6-5
abundance: -
CDR3aa: CASSYSPHGTGGTQYF
CDR3nt: TGTGCCAGCAGTTACTCGCCCCACGGAACGGGAGGTACGCAGTATTTT

d_gene: -
j_gene: TRBJ2-1
v_gene: TRBV20-1
abundance: many
CDR3aa: CSAPRDTSQEQFF
CDR3nt: TGCAGTGCCCCTCGGGACACCTCACAGGAGCAGTTCTTC

d_gene: TRBD2
j_gene: TRBJ2-7
v_gene: TRBV9
abundance: -
CDR3aa: CASSVDAGGGYEQYF
CDR3nt: TGTGCCAGCAGCGTAGATGCGGGGGGAGGGTACGAGCAGTACTTC

d_gene: -
j_gene: TRBJ1-2
v_gene: TRBV6-2/TRBV6-3
abundance: -
CDR3aa: CASSRGYPGRGSYGYTF
CDR3nt: TGTGCCAGCAGCCGAGGATACCCCGGCAGGGGAAGCTATGGCTACACCTTC

d_gene: TRBD2
j_gene: TRBJ2-1
v_gene: TRBV12-3/TRBV12-4
abundance: -
CDR3aa: CASSFWSGRAGDEQIF
CDR3nt: TGTGCCAGCAGTTTTTGGAGCGGGAGGGCCGGGGATGAGCAGATCTTC

d_gene: TRBD1
j_gene: TRBJ2-7
v_gene: TRBV29-1
abundance: many
CDR3aa: CSVDPGTGVYEQYF
CDR3nt: TGCAGCGTTGATCCCGGGACAGGGGTGTACGAGCAGTACTTC

d_gene: TRBD2
j_gene: TRBJ2-5
v_gene: TRBV2
abundance: few
CDR3aa: CASRLAGGAKETQYF
CDR3nt: TGTGCCAGCCGACTAGCGGGAGGTGCCAAGGAGACCCAGTACTTC

d_gene: TRBD2
j_gene: TRBJ2-2
v_gene: TRBV11-1
abundance: -
CDR3aa: CASRFRLAGESTGELFF
CDR3nt: TGTGCCAGCAGGTTCCGACTAGCGGGGGAGAGCACCGGGGAGCTGTTTTTT

d_gene: -
j_gene: TRBJ2-7
v_gene: TRBV12-3/TRBV12-4
abundance: -
CDR3aa: CASSFGALGGSEQYF
CDR3nt: TGTGCCAGCAGTTTTGGGGCCCTAGGAGGGAGCGAGCAGTACTTC